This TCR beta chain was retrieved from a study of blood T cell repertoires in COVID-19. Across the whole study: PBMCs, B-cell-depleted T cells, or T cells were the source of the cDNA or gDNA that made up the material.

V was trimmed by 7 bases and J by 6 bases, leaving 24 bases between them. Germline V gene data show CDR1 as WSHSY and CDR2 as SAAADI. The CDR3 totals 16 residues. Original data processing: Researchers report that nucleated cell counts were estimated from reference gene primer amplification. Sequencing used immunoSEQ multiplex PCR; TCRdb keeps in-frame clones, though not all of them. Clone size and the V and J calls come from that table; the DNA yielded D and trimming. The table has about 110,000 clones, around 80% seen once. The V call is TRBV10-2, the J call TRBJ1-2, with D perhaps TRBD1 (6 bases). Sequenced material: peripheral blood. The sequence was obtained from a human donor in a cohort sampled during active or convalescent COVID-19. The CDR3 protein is CASTRAFGGGVNGYTF. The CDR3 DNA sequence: TGCGCCAGCACAAGAGCATTTGGGGGCGGTGTGAATGGCTACACCTTC.